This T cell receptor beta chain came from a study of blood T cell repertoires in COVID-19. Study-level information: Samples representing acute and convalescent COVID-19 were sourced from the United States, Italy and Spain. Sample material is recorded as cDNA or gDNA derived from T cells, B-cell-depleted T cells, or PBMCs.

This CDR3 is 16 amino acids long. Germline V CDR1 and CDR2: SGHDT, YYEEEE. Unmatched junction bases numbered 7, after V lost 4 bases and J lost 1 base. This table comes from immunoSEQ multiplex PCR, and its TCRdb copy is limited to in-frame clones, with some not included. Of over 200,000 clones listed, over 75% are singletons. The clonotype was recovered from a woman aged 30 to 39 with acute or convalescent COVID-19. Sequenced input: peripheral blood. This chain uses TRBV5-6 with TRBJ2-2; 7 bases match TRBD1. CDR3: CASSVPGQVNTGELFF. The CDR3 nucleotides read TGTGCCAGCAGCGTACCAGGACAGGTGAACACCGGGGAGCTGTTTTTT. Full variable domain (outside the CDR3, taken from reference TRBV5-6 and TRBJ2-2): DAGVTQSPTHLIKTRGQQVTLRCSPKSGHDTVSWYQQALGQGPQFIFQYYEEEERQRGNFPDRFSGHQFPNYSSELNVNALLLGDSALYLCASSVPGQVNTGELFFGEGSRLTVL.